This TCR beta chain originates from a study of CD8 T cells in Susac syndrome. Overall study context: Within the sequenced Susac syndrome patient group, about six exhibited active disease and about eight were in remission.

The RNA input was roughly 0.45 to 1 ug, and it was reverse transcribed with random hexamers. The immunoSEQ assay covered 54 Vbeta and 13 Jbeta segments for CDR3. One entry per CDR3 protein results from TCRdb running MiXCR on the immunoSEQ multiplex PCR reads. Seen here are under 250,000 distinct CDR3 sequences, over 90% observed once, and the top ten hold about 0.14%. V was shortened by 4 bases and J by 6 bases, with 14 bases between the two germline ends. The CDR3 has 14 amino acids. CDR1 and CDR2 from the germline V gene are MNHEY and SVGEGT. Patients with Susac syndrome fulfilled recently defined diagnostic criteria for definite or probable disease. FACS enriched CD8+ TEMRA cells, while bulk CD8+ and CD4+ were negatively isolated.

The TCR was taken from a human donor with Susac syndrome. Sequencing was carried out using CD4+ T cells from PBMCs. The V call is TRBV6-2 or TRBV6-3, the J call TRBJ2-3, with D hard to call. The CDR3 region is CASSFRVPGDTQYF. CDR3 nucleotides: TGTGCCAGCAGTTTTAGGGTTCCGGGCGATACGCAGTATTTT.